This TCR beta chain was identified during a study of cytomegalovirus exposure and HLA in healthy donors. Both 60 Vbeta primers and 13 Jbeta primers went into the PCR. Here immunoSEQ multiplex PCR was the method, and the copy in TCRdb shows in-frame clones only, minus some. This sample contains 50,000 to 80,000 clones. The V gene end was trimmed by 4 bases and the J gene end by 6 bases; junction bases not matched to a gene: 5. CDR3 length equals 15 residues. Per the germline V gene, CDR1 is SGHRS and CDR2 is YFSETQ. The material sequenced was PBMCs. The TCR comes from a young woman in good health and CMV-seronegative. J is TRBJ2-7 and V is TRBV5-1; 15 nucleotides line up with TRBD2. The CDR3 sequence: CASSLRTSGGAEQYF. The CDR3 bases are TGCGCCAGCAGCCTTCGGACTAGCGGGGGGGCCGAGCAGTACTTC. Together with reference TRBV5-1 and TRBJ2-7, the CDR3 gives the full variable domain: KAGVTQTPRYLIKTRGQQVTLSCSPISGHRSVSWYQQTPGQGLQFLFEYFSETQRNKGNFPGRFSGRQFSNSRSEMNVSTLELGDSALYLCASSLRTSGGAEQYFGPGTRLTVT.